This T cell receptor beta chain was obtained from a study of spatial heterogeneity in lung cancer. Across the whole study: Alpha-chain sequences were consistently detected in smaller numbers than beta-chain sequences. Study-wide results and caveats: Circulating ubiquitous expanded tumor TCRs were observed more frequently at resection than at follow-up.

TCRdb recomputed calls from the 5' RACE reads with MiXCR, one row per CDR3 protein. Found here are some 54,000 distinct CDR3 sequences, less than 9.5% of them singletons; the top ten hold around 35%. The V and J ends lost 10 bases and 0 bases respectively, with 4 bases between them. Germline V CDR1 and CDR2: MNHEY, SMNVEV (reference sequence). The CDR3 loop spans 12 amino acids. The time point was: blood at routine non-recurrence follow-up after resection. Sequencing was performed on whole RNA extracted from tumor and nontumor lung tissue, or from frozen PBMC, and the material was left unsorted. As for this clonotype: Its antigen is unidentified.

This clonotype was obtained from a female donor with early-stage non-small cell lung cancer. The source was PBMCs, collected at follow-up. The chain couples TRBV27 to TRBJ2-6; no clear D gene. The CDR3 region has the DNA TGTGCCACAGCCTCTGGGGCCAACGTCCTGACTTTC. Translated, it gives CATASGANVLTF.